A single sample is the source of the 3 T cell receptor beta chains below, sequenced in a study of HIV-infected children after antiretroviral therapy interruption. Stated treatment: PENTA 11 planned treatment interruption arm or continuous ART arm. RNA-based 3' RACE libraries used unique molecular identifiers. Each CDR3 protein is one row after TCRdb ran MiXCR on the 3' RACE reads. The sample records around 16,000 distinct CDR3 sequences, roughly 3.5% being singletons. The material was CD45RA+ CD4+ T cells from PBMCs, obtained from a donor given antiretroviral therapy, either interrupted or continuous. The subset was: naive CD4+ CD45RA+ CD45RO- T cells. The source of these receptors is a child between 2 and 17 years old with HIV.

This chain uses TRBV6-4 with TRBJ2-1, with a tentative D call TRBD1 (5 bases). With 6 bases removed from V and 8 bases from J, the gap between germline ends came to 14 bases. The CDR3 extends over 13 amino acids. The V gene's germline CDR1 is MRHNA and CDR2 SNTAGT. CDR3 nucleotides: TGTGCCAGCAGAGACAGTATAGTAGATGAGCAGTTCTTC. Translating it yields CASRDSIVDEQFF.

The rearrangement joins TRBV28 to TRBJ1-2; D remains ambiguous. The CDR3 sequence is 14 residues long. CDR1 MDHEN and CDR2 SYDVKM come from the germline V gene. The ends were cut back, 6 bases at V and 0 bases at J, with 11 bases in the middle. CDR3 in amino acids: CASSRTAANYGYTF. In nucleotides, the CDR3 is TGTGCCAGCAGCAGGACGGCAGCTAACTATGGCTACACCTTC.

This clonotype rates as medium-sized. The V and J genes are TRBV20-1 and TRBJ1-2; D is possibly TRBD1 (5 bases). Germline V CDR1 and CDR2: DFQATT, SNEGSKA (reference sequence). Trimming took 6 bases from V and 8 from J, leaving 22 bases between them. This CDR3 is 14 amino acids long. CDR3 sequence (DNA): TGCAGTGCCCCGGATTGGTCCCTCGAGGGGGGCTACACCTTC. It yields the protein CSAPDWSLEGGYTF.